These 7 T cell receptor beta chains were all obtained from the same sample, sequenced in a study of T-cell memory formation after mild COVID-19. TCRdb redid the calling of the 5' RACE reads with MiXCR, one entry per CDR3 protein. The sample has some 410,000 distinct CDR3 sequences, 20% to 30% seen once. What was sequenced was PBMCs or a T cell subset sorted from them (not recorded which). The receptors originated from an adult woman who had mild COVID-19 (a few samples of this study predate the infection). Cell type and time point are not known.

This clonotype occurred a few times. The chain combines TRBV9 with TRBJ2-5; 8 bases line up with TRBD2. V trimming: 4 bases; J trimming: 4 bases; junction bases outside the gene matches: 9. Germline V gene lookup returns CDR1 SGDLS and CDR2 YYNGEE. The CDR3 is 15 residues long. DNA of the CDR3: TGTGCCAGCAGCTTTTCGGGACTAGGGTTAGAGACCCAGTACTTC. It encodes CASSFSGLGLETQYF.

This chain links TRBV11-3 with TRBJ2-1; D perhaps matches TRBD2 (5 bases). Germline CDR1 reads SGHNT; CDR2 reads YENEEA. The CDR3 totals 14 residues. With 5 bases removed from V and 8 bases from J, the gap between germline ends came to 16 bases. The CDR3 DNA follows: TGTGCCAGCAGCCCGAGGGCCCCTAATGATGAGCAGTTCTTC. It translates to CASSPRAPNDEQFF.

This chain connects TRBV5-1 to TRBJ2-7; 7 bases fit TRBD1. Germline V lookup: CDR1 SGHRS, CDR2 YFSETQ. This CDR3 spans 14 amino acids. Unmatched junction bases numbered 4, after V lost 4 bases and J lost 0 bases. Written as DNA, the CDR3 is TGCGCCAGCAGCACCAGGGGGAACTCCTACGAGCAGTACTTC. Amino acids: CASSTRGNSYEQYF.

A few counts support this clonotype. The chain couples TRBV20-1 to TRBJ2-5, with D unclear. CDR3 length: 12 amino acids. V lost 6 bases and J 4 bases, leaving 12 bases between the germline ends. The germline CDR1 and CDR2 sequences are DFQATT and SNEGSKA (reference sequence). The CDR3 sequence: CSATDRRETQYF. DNA for the CDR3: TGCAGTGCCACGGACCGTCGAGAGACCCAGTACTTC.

V and J are TRBV20-1 and TRBJ1-2; D is possibly TRBD1 (5 bases). V was trimmed by 5 bases and J by 8 bases, leaving 18 bases between them. Germline V gene data show CDR1 as DFQATT and CDR2 as SNEGSKA (reference sequence). This CDR3 has 13 residues. The chain's CDR3 is CSAPKTDDGGYTF. CDR3 DNA sequence: TGCAGTGCTCCCAAGACAGACGATGGGGGCTACACCTTC.

The genes are TRBV11-2 and TRBJ2-7, with 8 bases lining up with TRBD2. V shed 3 bases and J 2 bases; nucleotides not matched to a gene: 6. The germline V gene has CDR1 SGHAT and CDR2 FQNNGV. This CDR3 spans 15 amino acids. The CDR3 DNA follows: TGTGCCAGCAGCTTGATACTAGCGGAGGCCTACGAGCAGTACTTC. Encoded protein: CASSLILAEAYEQYF.

This clonotype was seen a handful of times. CDR3 protein: CASSPNGLYEQYF. The CDR3 nucleotides read TGTGCCAGCAGCCCCAATGGGCTCTACGAGCAGTACTTC. The V and J genes are TRBV7-2 and TRBJ2-7; D ambiguous. Germline CDR1 is SGHTA and CDR2 is FQGNSA. This CDR3 comprises 13 residues. V lost 5 bases, J lost 3 bases, and 11 bases lay in between.